What follows are 4 T cell receptor beta chains derived from one specimen sequenced in a study of glioma-infiltrating T cells after dendritic cell vaccination. The assay was immunoSEQ multiplex PCR, and TCRdb's table has in-frame clones only and misses some. The table shows 85,000 to 100,000 clones, with around four fifths occurring only once. Time point here: after dendritic cell vaccination, including at tumor progression/relapse. Specimen: blood, collected after dendritic cell vaccination. These receptors all come from a human donor with glioblastoma.

The chain carries TRBV9 and TRBJ2-3; D is perhaps TRBD2 (6 bases). Per the germline V gene, CDR1 is SGDLS and CDR2 is YYNGEE. V gave up 4 bases and J gave up 7 bases, with 13 bases separating them. This CDR3 has 13 residues. The chain's CDR3 is CASSPPTRNTQYF. CDR3 nucleotide sequence: TGTGCCAGCAGCCCCCCGACTAGAAATACGCAGTATTTT. Drawing the rest from reference TRBV9 and TRBJ2-3, the complete variable domain is DSGVTQTPKHLITATGQRVTLRCSPRSGDLSVYWYQQSLDQGLQFLIQYYNGEERAKGNILERFSAQQFPDLHSELNLSSLELGDSALYFCASSPPTRNTQYFGPGTRLTVL.

The CDR3 DNA follows: TGTGCCAGCAGCGTAGCTGAGGGAGGGACCGATGGTGAAGCTTTCTTT. Residues: CASSVAEGGTDGEAFF. The rearrangement uses TRBV9 and TRBJ1-1; TRBD1 might be the D (5 bases). The CDR3 consists of 16 residues. Trimming pared 0 bases from V and 7 bases from J, leaving 19 bases between. Germline V gene data show CDR1 as SGDLS and CDR2 as YYNGEE. The whole variable domain, filled in from reference TRBV9 and TRBJ1-1, reads DSGVTQTPKHLITATGQRVTLRCSPRSGDLSVYWYQQSLDQGLQFLIQYYNGEERAKGNILERFSAQQFPDLHSELNLSSLELGDSALYFCASSVAEGGTDGEAFFGQGTRLTVV.

The V call is TRBV29-1, the J call TRBJ2-7, with 7 bases that match TRBD2. The CDR3 runs to 15 residues. The V and J ends lost 1 base and 0 bases, in that order; junction bases with no gene match: 6. In germline, CDR1 is SQVTM, CDR2 ANQGSEA. The CDR3 loop reads CSVEVAASGSYEQYF. The CDR3 bases are TGCAGCGTTGAAGTGGCTGCTAGCGGCTCCTACGAGCAGTACTTC.

In this sample, this clone turned up once. The rearrangement uses TRBV19 and TRBJ1-2; D ambiguous. This CDR3 is 12 amino acids long. With 5 bases removed from V and 2 bases from J, the gap between germline ends came to 6 bases. The germline CDR1 and CDR2 sequences are LNHDA and SQIVND (reference sequence). The CDR3 here is CASSPRNYGYTF. The CDR3 coding sequence is TGTGCCAGTAGTCCTAGGAACTATGGCTACACCTTC.